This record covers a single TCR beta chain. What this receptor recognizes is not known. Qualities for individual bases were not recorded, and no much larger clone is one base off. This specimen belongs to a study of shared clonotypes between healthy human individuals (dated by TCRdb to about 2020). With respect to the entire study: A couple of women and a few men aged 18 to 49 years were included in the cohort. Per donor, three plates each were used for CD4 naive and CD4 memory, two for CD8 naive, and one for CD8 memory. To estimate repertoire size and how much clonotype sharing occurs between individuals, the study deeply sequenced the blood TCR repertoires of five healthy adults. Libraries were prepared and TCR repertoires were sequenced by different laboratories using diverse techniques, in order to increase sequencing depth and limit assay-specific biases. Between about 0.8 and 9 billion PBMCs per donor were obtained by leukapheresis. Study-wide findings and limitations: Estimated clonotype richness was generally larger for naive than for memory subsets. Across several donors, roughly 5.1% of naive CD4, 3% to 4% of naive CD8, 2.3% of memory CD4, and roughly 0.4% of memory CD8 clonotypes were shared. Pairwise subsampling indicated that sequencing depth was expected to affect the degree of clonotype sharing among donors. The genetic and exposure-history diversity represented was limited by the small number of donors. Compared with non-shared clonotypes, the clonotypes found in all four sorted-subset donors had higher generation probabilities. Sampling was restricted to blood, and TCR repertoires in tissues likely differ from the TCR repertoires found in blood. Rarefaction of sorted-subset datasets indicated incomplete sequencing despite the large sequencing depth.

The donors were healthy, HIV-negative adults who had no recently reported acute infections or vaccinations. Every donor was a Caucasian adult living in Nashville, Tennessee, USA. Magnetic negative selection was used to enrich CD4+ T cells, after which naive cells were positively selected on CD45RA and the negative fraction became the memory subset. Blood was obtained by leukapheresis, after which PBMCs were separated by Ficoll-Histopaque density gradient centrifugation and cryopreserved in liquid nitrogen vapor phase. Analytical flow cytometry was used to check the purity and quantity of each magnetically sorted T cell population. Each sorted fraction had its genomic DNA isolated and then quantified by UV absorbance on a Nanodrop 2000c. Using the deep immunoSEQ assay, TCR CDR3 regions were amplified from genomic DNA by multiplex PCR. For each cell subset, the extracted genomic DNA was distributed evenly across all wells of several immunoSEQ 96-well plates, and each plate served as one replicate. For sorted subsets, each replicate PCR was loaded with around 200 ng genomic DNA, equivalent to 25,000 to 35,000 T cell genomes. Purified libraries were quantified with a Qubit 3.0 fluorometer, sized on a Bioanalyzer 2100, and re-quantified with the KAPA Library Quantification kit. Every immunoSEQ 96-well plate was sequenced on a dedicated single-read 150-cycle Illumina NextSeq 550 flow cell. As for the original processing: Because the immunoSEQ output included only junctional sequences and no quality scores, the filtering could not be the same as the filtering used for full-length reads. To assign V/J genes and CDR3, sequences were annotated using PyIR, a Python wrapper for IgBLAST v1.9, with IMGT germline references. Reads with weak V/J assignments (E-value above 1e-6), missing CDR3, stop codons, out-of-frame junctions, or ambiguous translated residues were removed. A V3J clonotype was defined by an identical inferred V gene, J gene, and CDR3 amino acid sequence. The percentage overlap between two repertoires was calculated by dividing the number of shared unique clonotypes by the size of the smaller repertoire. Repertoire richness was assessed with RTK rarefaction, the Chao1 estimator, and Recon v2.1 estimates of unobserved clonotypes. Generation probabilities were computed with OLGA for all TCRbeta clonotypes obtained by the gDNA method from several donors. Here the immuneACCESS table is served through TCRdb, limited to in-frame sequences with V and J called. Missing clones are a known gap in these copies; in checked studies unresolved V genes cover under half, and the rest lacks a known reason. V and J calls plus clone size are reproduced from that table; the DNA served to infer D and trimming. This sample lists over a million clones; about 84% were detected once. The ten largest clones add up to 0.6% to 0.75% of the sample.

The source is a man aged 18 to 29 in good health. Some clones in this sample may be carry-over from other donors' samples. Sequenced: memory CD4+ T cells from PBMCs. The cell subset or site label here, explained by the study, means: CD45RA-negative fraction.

CDR3 region: CAISGGQGWDAEAFF. The nucleotide sequence is TGTGCCATCAGTGGAGGACAGGGTTGGGACGCTGAAGCTTTCTTT. The rearranged segments are TRBV10-3 and TRBJ1-1; TRBD1 aligns with 8 central bases. Germline trimming: 4 bases from V, 6 bases from J; junction bases outside gene matches: 10. CDR3 length: 15 amino acids, cysteine to phenylalanine. The read is trimmed to its CDR3 DNA, 45 bases read in frame from base 1. The germline V gene gives CDR1 as ENHRY and CDR2 as SYGVKD.